The 12 T cell receptor beta chains below all came from one sample that was sequenced in a study of blood T cell repertoires in COVID-19. Method: immunoSEQ multiplex PCR; TCRdb's copy keeps in-frame clones and lacks some. The sample records about 170,000 clones, roughly 86% being singletons. Material for sequencing was peripheral blood. All receptors come from a woman of 80 years or more with COVID-19, enrolled during active disease.

This chain uses TRBV15 with TRBJ1-1; D unclear. This CDR3 is 13 amino acids long. With 1 base removed from V and 5 bases from J, the gap between germline ends came to 8 bases. CDR1 LNHNV and CDR2 YYDKDF come from the germline V gene (reference sequence). The CDR3 region is CATSRGERTEAFF. In DNA, the CDR3 is TGTGCCACCAGCAGAGGAGAACGGACTGAAGCTTTCTTT.

V usage is TRBV7-2 and J usage is TRBJ1-4; 8 nucleotides match TRBD1. CDR3 length: 14 residues. Germline V gene data show CDR1 as SGHTA and CDR2 as FQGNSA. Trimming at V came to 4 bases and at J to 8 bases, leaving 6 bases not matched to a gene. The CDR3 nucleotides are TGTGCCAGCAGCTCGGACAGGGACGGGGAAAAACTGTTTTTT. This sequence encodes CASSSDRDGEKLFF.

The chain couples TRBV18 to TRBJ2-5; D may be TRBD2 (6 bases). The germline V gene has CDR1 KGHSH and CDR2 LQKENI. The CDR3 sequence is 15 residues long. V was clipped by 0 bases and J by 3 bases, with 11 bases between them. The CDR3 sequence: CASSPPSGGKETQYF. Written as DNA, the CDR3 is TGTGCCAGCTCACCACCGAGCGGCGGGAAAGAGACCCAGTACTTC.

The rearrangement uses TRBV14 and TRBJ1-2; D is ambiguous. CDR3 length: 17 amino acids. Trimming removed 4 bases from V and 1 base from J, with 19 bases in between. Germline V gene sequence: CDR1 SGHDN, CDR2 FVKESK. This CDR3 is CASSPIRDSPDNYGYTF. The CDR3 DNA is TGTGCCAGCAGCCCAATACGGGATAGTCCGGATAACTATGGCTACACCTTC.

The V call is TRBV27, the J call TRBJ1-1; D is possibly TRBD1 (5 bases). Germline CDR1 MNHEY, CDR2 SMNVEV (reference sequence). CDR3 length equals 15 residues. Trimming removed 5 bases at V and 1 base at J, with 14 bases between. The CDR3 DNA reads as TGTGCCAGCAGTCCCCCCGGGGGATGGAACACTGAAGCTTTCTTT. This codes for CASSPPGGWNTEAFF.

The chain couples TRBV5-4 to TRBJ1-2; D gene uncertain. This CDR3 comprises 13 residues. CDR1 is SGHNT and CDR2 is YYREEE in the germline V gene (reference sequence). The V end lost 1 base, the J end lost 2 bases, and 6 bases lay between the germline ends. CDR3 nucleotide sequence: TGTGCCAGCAGCTTGTCGGAGAACTATGGCTACACCTTC. Amino acid sequence: CASSLSENYGYTF.

The chain joins TRBV7-2 to TRBJ1-2; TRBD1 aligns across 9 bases. V lost 5 bases to trimming and J lost 4 bases; unmatched junction nucleotides: 8. The CDR3 covers 15 residues. Germline lookup yields CDR1 SGHTA and CDR2 FQGNSA. Here the CDR3 reads CASSTLGQGGYGYTF. For the CDR3, the DNA is TGTGCCAGCAGCACTTTGGGACAGGGAGGCTATGGCTACACCTTC.

V and J are TRBV7-2 and TRBJ2-2; D not resolved. Germline lookup yields CDR1 SGHTA and CDR2 FQGNSA. The CDR3 length is 14 residues. Trimming took 1 base from V and 6 from J, leaving 9 bases between them. CDR3 region: CASSLGWSAGELFF. CDR3 in DNA: TGTGCCAGCAGCTTAGGGTGGTCAGCCGGGGAGCTGTTTTTT.

V and J are TRBV15 and TRBJ1-4; D remains unclear. Germline CDR1 and CDR2: LNHNV and YYDKDF (reference sequence). Trimming stripped 3 bases from V and 5 bases from J, with 16 bases between. The CDR3 is 16 residues long. CDR3 sequence (DNA): TGTGCCACCAGCAGGAATTCAGGACTCGGAAATGAAAAACTGTTTTTT. Amino acids: CATSRNSGLGNEKLFF. Full variable domain (remainder filled in from reference TRBV15 and TRBJ1-4): DAMVIQNPRYQVTQFGKPVTLSCSQTLNHNVMYWYQQKSSQAPKLLFHYYDKDFNNEADTPDNFQSRRPNTSFCFLDIRSPGLGDTAMYLCATSRNSGLGNEKLFFGSGTQLSVL.

The chain uses TRBV6-5 and TRBJ1-4, with TRBD1 as a possible D gene (6 bases). V was shortened by 7 bases and J by 10 bases, with 19 bases between the two germline ends. From germline, CDR1 is MNHEY and CDR2 SVGAGI. This CDR3 is built from 14 residues. As DNA, the CDR3 is TGTGCCAGCATATCAAGGGGGTTCCGGGGAAAACTGTTTTTT. Protein sequence: CASISRGFRGKLFF.

The chain links TRBV5-1 to TRBJ1-2; no clear D gene. The germline CDR1 and CDR2 sequences are SGHRS and YFSETQ. CDR3 length: 13 residues. Trimming left V 5 bases short and J 6 bases short, with 14 bases between. CDR3 sequence: CASSPETLHGYTF. The CDR3 DNA follows: TGCGCCAGCAGTCCAGAGACTCTGCATGGCTACACCTTC.

The chain joins TRBV4-3 to TRBJ2-1; 9 bases are a match to TRBD2. CDR3 length: 16 residues. Germline V gene data show CDR1 as LGHNA and CDR2 as YSLEER. The trim removed 0 bases at V and 9 bases at J, leaving 9 bases unmatched. CDR3: CASSQDGREGLGEQFF. DNA for the CDR3: TGCGCCAGCAGCCAAGATGGGCGGGAGGGCCTAGGTGAGCAGTTCTTC.